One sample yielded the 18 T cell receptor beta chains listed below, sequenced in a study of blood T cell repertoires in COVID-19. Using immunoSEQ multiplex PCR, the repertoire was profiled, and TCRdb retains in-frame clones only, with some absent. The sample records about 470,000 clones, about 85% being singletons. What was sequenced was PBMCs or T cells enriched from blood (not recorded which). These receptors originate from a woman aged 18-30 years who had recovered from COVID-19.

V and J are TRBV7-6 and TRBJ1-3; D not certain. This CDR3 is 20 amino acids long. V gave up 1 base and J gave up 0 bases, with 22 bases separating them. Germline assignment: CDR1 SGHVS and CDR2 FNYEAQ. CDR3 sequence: CASSLEPHYQTRRSGNTIYF. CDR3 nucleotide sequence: TGTGCCAGCAGCTTAGAACCCCACTATCAGACGCGGCGCTCTGGAAACACCATATATTTT.

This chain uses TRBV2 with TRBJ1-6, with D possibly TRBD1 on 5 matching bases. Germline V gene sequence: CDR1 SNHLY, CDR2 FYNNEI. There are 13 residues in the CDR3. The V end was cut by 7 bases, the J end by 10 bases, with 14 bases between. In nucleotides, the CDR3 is TGTGCCAGCATAGGCAGGGAAGAATCACCCCTCCACTTT. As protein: CASIGREESPLHF. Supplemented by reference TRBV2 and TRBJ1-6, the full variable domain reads EPEVTQTPSHQVTQMGQEVILRCVPISNHLYFYWYRQILGQKVEFLVSFYNNEISEKSEIFDDQFSVERPDGSNFTLKIRSTKLEDSAMYFCASIGREESPLHFGNGTRLTVT.

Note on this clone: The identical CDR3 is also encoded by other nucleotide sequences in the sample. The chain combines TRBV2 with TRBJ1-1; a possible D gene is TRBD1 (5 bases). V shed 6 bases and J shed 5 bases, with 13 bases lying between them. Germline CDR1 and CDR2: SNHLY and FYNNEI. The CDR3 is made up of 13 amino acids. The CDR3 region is CASSEKEGTEAFF. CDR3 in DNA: TGTGCCAGCAGCGAAAAGGAGGGGACTGAAGCTTTCTTT.

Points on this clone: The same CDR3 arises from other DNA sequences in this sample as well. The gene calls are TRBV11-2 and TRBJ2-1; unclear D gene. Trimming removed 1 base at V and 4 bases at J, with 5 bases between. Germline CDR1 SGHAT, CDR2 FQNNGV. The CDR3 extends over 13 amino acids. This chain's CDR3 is CASSLGGYNEQFF. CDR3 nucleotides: TGTGCCAGCAGCTTAGGAGGATACAATGAGCAGTTCTTC.

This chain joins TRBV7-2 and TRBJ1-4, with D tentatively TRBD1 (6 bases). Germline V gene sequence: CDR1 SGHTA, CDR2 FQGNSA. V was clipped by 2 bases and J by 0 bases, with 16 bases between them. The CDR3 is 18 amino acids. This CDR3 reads CASSLRAGAHATNEKLFF. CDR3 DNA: TGTGCCAGCAGCTTAAGGGCAGGGGCCCACGCAACTAATGAAAAACTGTTTTTT.

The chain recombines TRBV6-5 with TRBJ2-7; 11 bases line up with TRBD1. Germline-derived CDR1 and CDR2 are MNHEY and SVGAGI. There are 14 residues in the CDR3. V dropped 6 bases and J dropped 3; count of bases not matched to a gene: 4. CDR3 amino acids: CASSAGTGGYEQYF. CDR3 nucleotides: TGTGCCAGCAGCGCCGGGACAGGGGGCTACGAGCAGTACTTC.

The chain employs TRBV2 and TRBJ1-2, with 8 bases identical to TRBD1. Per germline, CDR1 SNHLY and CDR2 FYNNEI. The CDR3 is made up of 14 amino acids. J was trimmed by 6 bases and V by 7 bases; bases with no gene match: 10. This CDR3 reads CASMFEETGDGYTF. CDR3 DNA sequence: TGTGCCAGCATGTTCGAGGAGACAGGGGATGGCTACACCTTC.

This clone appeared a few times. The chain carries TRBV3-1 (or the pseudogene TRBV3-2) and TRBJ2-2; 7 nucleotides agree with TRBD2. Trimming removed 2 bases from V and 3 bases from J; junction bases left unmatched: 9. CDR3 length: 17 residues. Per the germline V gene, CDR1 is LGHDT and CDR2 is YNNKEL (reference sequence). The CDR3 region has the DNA TGTGCCAGCAGCCAATTCCCGGCTAGCGGCGACACCGGGGAGCTGTTTTTT. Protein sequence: CASSQFPASGDTGELFF.

The CDR3 DNA is TGTGCCAGCAGTGAACCGGGACAGAGGGGAAACACCATATATTTT. Protein product: CASSEPGQRGNTIYF. The V call is TRBV25-1, the J call TRBJ1-3; TRBD1 matches at 7 bases. V lost 2 bases to trimming and J lost 4 bases; unmatched junction nucleotides: 5. Germline CDR1 MGHDK, CDR2 SYGVNS. There are 15 residues in the CDR3. Together with reference TRBV25-1 and TRBJ1-3, the CDR3 gives the full variable domain: EADIYQTPRYLVIGTGKKITLECSQTMGHDKMYWYQQDPGMELHLIHYSYGVNSTEKGDLSSESTVSRIRTEHFPLTLESARPSHTSQYLCASSEPGQRGNTIYFGEGSWLTVV.

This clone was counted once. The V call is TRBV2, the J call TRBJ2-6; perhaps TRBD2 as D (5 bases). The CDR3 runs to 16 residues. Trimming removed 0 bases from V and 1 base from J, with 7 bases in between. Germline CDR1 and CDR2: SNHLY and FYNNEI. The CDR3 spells CASSEARGSGANVLTF. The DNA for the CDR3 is TGTGCCAGCAGTGAAGCCCGAGGGTCTGGGGCCAACGTCCTGACTTTC. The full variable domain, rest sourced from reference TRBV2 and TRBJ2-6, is EPEVTQTPSHQVTQMGQEVILRCVPISNHLYFYWYRQILGQKVEFLVSFYNNEISEKSEIFDDQFSVERPDGSNFTLKIRSTKLEDSAMYFCASSEARGSGANVLTFGAGSRLTVL.

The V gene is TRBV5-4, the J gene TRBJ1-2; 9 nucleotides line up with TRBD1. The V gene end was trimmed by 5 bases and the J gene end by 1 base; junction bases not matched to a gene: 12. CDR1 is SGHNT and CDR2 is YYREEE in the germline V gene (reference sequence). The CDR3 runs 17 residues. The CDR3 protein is CASSLPGQGRGNYGYTF. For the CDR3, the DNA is TGTGCCAGCAGTTTGCCGGGACAGGGTCGGGGTAACTATGGCTACACCTTC. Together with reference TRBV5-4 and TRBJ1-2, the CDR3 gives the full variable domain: ETGVTQSPTHLIKTRGQQVTLRCSSQSGHNTVSWYQQALGQGPQFIFQYYREEENGRGNFPPRFSGLQFPNYSSELNVNALELDDSALYLCASSLPGQGRGNYGYTFGSGTRLTVV.

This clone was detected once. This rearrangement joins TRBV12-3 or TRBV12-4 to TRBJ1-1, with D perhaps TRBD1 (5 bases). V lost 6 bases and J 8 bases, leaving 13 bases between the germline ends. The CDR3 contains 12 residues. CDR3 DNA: TGTGCCAGCAGCCCAGGGATACGGGAAGCTTTCTTT. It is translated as CASSPGIREAFF.

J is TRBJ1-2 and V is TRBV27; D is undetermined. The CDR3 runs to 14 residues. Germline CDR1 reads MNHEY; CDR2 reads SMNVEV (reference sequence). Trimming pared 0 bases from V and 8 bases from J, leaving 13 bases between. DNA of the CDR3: TGTGCCAGCAGTTTATCCCCTACGACAAGCGGCTACACCTTC. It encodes CASSLSPTTSGYTF.

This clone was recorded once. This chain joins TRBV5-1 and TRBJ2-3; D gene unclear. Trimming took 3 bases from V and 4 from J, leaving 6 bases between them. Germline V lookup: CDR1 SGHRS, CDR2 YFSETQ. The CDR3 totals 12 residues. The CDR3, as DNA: TGCGCCAGCAGCTCCGAGCCAGATACGCAGTATTTT. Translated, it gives CASSSEPDTQYF.

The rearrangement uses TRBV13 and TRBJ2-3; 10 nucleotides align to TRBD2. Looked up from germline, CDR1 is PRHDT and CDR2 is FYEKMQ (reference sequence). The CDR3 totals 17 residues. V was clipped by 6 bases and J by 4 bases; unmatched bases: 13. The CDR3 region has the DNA TGTGCCAGCAGATCCATAGCGGGGGGTACCCACCCAGATACGCAGTATTTT. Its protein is CASRSIAGGTHPDTQYF.

CDR3 amino acids: CASSPEKRGPPLHNEQFF. DNA of the CDR3: TGTGCCAGCAGTCCAGAGAAGCGGGGGCCGCCTTTACACAATGAGCAGTTCTTC. The V and J genes are TRBV6-2 or TRBV6-3 and TRBJ2-1, with 8 bases identical to TRBD2. The CDR3 contains 18 residues. CDR1 is MNHEY, CDR2 SVGEGT, per germline. V lost 5 bases, J lost 5 bases, and 17 bases stayed unmatched.

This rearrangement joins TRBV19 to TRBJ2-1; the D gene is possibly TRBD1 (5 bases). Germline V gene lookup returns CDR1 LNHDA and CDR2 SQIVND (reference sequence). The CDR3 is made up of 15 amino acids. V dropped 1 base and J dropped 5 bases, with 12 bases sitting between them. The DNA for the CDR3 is TGTGCCAGTAGTATAGGAGTGGGGCAAAACAATGAGCAGTTCTTC. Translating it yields CASSIGVGQNNEQFF.

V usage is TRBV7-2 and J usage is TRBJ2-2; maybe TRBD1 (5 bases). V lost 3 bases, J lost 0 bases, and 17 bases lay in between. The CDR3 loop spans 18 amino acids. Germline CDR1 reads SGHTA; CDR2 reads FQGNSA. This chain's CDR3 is CASSLFYLGASNTGELFF. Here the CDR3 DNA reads TGTGCCAGCAGCTTGTTCTACTTAGGGGCTTCGAACACCGGGGAGCTGTTTTTT.